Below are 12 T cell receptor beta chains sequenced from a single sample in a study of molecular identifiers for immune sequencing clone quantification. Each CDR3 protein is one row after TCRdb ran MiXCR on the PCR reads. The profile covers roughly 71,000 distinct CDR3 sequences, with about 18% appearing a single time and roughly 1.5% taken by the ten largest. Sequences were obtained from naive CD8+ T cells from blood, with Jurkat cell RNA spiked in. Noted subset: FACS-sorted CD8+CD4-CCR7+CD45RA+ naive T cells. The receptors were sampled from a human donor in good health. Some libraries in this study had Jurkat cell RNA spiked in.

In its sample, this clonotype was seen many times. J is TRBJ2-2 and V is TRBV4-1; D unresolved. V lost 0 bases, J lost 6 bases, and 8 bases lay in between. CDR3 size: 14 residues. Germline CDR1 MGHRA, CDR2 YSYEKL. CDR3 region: CASSQEVQAGELFF. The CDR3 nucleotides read TGCGCCAGCAGCCAAGAAGTCCAAGCCGGGGAGCTGTTTTTT.

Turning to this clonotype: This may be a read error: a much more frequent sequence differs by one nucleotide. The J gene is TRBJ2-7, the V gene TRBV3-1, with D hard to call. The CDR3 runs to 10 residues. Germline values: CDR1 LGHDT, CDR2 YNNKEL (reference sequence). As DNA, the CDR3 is TGTGCCAGCACCCAACGCGGGCAGTACTTC. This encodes CASTQRGQYF.

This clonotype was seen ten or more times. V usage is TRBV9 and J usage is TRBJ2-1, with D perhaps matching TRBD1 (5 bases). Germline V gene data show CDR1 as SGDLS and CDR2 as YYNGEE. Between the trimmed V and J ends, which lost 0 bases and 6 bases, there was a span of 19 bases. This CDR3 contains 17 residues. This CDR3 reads CASSVGGSGHFLNEQFF. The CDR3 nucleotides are TGTGCCAGCAGCGTAGGGGGTTCTGGACATTTTCTCAATGAGCAGTTCTTC.

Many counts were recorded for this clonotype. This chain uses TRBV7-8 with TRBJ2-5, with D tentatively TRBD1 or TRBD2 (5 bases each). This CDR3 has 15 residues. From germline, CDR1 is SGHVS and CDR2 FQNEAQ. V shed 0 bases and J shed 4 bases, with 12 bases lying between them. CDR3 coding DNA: TGTGCCAGCAGCTTAGCGCCAGGGAGTGCAGAGACCCAGTACTTC. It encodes CASSLAPGSAETQYF.

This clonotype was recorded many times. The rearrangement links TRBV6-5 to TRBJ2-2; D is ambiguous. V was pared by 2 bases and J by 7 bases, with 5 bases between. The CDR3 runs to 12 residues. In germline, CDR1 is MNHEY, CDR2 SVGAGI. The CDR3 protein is CASSYGSGELFF. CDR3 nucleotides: TGTGCCAGCAGTTACGGCAGCGGGGAGCTGTTTTTT.

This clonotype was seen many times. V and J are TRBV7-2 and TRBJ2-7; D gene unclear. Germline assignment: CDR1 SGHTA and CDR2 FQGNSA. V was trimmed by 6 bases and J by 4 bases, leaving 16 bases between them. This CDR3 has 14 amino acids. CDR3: CASSESPLNYEQYF. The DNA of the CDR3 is TGTGCCAGCAGTGAGTCCCCCTTGAATTACGAGCAGTACTTC.

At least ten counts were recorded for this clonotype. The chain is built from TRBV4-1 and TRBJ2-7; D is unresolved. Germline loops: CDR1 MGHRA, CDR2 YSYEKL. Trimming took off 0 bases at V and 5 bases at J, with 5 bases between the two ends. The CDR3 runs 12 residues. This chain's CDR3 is CASSQEDHEQYF. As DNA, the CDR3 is TGCGCCAGCAGCCAAGAAGACCACGAGCAGTACTTC.

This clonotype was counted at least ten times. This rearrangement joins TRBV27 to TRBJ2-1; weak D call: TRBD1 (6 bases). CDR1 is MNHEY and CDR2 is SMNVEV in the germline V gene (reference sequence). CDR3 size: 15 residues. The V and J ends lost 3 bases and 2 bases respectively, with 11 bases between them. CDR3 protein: CASSLAGTTYNEQFF. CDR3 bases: TGTGCCAGCAGTTTGGCCGGGACAACCTACAATGAGCAGTTCTTC.

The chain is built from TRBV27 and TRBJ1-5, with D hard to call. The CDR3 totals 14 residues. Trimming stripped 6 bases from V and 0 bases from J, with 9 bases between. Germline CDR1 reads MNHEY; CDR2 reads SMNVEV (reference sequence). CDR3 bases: TGTGCCAGCAGGTTAATGGGTAGCAATCAGCCCCAGCATTTT. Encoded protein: CASRLMGSNQPQHF.

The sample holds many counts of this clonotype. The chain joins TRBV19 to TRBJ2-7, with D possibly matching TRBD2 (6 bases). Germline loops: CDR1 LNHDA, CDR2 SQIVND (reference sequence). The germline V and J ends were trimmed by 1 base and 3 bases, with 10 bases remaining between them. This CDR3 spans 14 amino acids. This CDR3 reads CASSIGGTYYEQYF. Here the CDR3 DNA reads TGTGCCAGTAGTATAGGCGGGACCTACTACGAGCAGTACTTC.

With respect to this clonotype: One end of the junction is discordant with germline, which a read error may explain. The CDR3 nucleotides read TGCGCCAGCAGCGAATCGACAGGGGGCGCCGGGGAGCTGTTTTTC. It yields the protein CASSESTGGAGELFF. The chain employs TRBV4-1 and TRBJ2-2; TRBD1 aligns across 10 bases. The CDR3 runs to 15 residues. Germline loops: CDR1 MGHRA, CDR2 YSYEKL.

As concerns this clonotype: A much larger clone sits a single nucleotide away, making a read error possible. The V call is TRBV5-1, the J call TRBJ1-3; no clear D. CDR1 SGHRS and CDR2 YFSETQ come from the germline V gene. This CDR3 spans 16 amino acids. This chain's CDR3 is CASNLDPLESGNTIYF. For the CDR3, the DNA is TGCGCCAGCAACTTGGACCCTCTGGAGTCTGGAAACACCATATATTTT.